One sample yielded the 9 T cell receptor beta chains listed below, sequenced in a study of blood T cell repertoires in COVID-19. Generated by immunoSEQ multiplex PCR, the TCRdb table keeps only in-frame clones and is missing some. The sample includes roughly 220,000 clones, 85% to 90% of them seen just once. Input material: PBMCs or T cells enriched from blood (not recorded which). Source of these receptors: a man aged 25 to 40 who had been exposed to COVID-19.

The chain links TRBV5-1 to TRBJ2-7; 8 nucleotides line up with TRBD1. Germline CDR1 reads SGHRS; CDR2 reads YFSETQ. The ends lost 7 bases at V and 6 bases at J; junction bases unmatched: 9. The CDR3 totals 13 residues. This chain's CDR3 is CASRGTGSAEQYF. The CDR3 DNA sequence: TGCGCCAGCCGAGGGACAGGTTCAGCCGAGCAGTACTTC. The variable domain in full, completed from reference TRBV5-1 and TRBJ2-7, reads KAGVTQTPRYLIKTRGQQVTLSCSPISGHRSVSWYQQTPGQGLQFLFEYFSETQRNKGNFPGRFSGRQFSNSRSEMNVSTLELGDSALYLCASRGTGSAEQYFGPGTRLTVT.

A single count supports this clone. The chain employs TRBV20-1 and TRBJ1-2, with 12 bases fitting TRBD1. From germline, CDR1 is DFQATT and CDR2 SNEGSKA (reference sequence). The J segment lost 8 bases and the V segment lost 3 bases, leaving 7 bases of the junction unmatched. The CDR3 is 14 residues long. The CDR3 spells CSASWGQGARGYTF. In DNA form, the CDR3 reads TGCAGTGCTAGTTGGGGACAGGGGGCGAGGGGCTACACCTTC.

This rearrangement joins TRBV5-1 to TRBJ1-1; no reliable D call. The CDR3 consists of 13 residues. Germline V lookup: CDR1 SGHRS, CDR2 YFSETQ. V lost 2 bases and J lost 7, with 12 bases in between. In nucleotides, the CDR3 is TGCGCCAGCAGCTTCTTCGAGCGGGTTGAAGCTTTCTTT. Translation: CASSFFERVEAFF.

The V call is TRBV5-1, the J call TRBJ2-1; no reliable D call. The CDR3 contains 15 residues. Trimming removed 0 bases at V and 4 bases at J, with 11 bases between. Germline CDR1 SGHRS, CDR2 YFSETQ. CDR3 sequence reads: CASSLVAGSYNEQFF. The CDR3 nucleotides are TGCGCCAGCAGCTTGGTGGCTGGTTCGTACAATGAGCAGTTCTTC.

The rearrangement links TRBV28 to TRBJ1-6; D possibly corresponds to TRBD1 (5 bases). CDR1 is MDHEN and CDR2 is SYDVKM in the germline V gene. The V end lost 2 bases, the J end lost 8 bases, and 7 bases lay between the germline ends. The CDR3 contains 13 residues. CDR3 bases: TGTGCCAGCAGTTTACCGGGGGATTCACCCCTCCACTTT. This gives the protein CASSLPGDSPLHF.

CDR3 region: CASSSGYTIYF. The CDR3 DNA follows: TGTGCCAGCAGCTCCGGGTACACCATATATTTT. The chain combines TRBV5-8 with TRBJ1-3; unclear D gene. Germline loops: CDR1 SGHTS, CDR2 YDEGEE. The ends were cut back, 3 bases at V and 8 bases at J, with 6 bases in the middle. The CDR3 has 11 residues.

This chain connects TRBV4-1 to TRBJ2-3; D is unresolved. Trimming took 3 bases from V and 0 from J, leaving 13 bases between them. The germline V gene has CDR1 MGHRA and CDR2 YSYEKL. The CDR3 is made up of 16 amino acids. The CDR3 DNA follows: TGCGCCAGCAGCCAGTTGGGCGCCCTTAGCACAGATACGCAGTATTTT. Translation: CASSQLGALSTDTQYF.

The chain uses TRBV30 and TRBJ1-1, with D hard to call. In germline, CDR1 is GTSNPN, CDR2 SVGIG (reference sequence). V was cut by 8 bases and J by 3 bases, with 25 bases left in between. The CDR3 has 16 amino acids. The CDR3 nucleotides are TGTGCCGGATATAGTGGGGTGTTAAGGAGGGACACTGAAGCTTTCTTT. Translation gives CAGYSGVLRRDTEAFF.

The chain has TRBV27 and TRBJ2-3, with D possibly matching TRBD2 (7 bases). The germline V gene has CDR1 MNHEY and CDR2 SMNVEV (reference sequence). V was shortened by 3 bases and J by 7 bases, with 14 bases between the two germline ends. The CDR3 loop spans 14 amino acids. The DNA of the CDR3 is TGTGCCAGCAGTTTCGGAGGGGGGGGTTATACGCAGTATTTT. Its translation: CASSFGGGGYTQYF.